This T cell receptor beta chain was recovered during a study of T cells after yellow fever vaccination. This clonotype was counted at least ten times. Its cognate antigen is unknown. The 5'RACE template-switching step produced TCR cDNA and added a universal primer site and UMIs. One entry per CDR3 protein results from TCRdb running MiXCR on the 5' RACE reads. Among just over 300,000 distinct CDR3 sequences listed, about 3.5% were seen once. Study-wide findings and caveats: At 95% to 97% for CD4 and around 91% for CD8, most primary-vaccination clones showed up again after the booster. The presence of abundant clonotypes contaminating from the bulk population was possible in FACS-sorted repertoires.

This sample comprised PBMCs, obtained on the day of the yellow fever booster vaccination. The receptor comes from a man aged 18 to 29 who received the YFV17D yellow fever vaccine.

Here the CDR3 reads CASSLYRGLETQYF. CDR3 bases: TGTGCCAGCAGCTTATACAGGGGTCTAGAGACCCAGTACTTC. The chain carries TRBV7-2 and TRBJ2-5; TRBD1 matches at 7 bases. This CDR3 is 14 amino acids long. Germline loops: CDR1 SGHTA, CDR2 FQGNSA. With 2 bases clipped from V and 4 bases from J, the junction kept 4 bases outside the gene matches.